Sequencing of this T cell receptor beta chain was carried out in a study of beta chain features in type 1 diabetes. Isolated RNA was reverse transcribed in full, so expressed TCRB transcripts were sequenced. Repertoires were generated with immunoSEQ multiplex PCR, while TCRdb's copy carries only in-frame clones and drops some. Here the sample spans about 290,000 clones, about 8% being singletons. Notes on the study in general: A definitive answer on HLA type influencing TCRB rearrangement was not reached here. VDJ junctions in type 1 diabetes patients carried more deletions and fewer insertions.

About this clone: What it binds is unknown.

Sequencing was done on a sample of central memory CD4+ T cells from blood. The origin of this receptor is a woman under 30 in good health.

The CDR3 DNA reads TGTGCCAGCGGCGGCAGGGCGCGTACTGAAGCTTTCTTT. This translates into CASGGRARTEAFF. This rearrangement joins TRBV9 to TRBJ1-1; weak D call: TRBD1 (5 bases). V lost 7 bases to trimming and J lost 5 bases, with 15 bases between them. The CDR3 length is 13 residues. CDR1 is SGDLS and CDR2 is YYNGEE in the germline V gene.